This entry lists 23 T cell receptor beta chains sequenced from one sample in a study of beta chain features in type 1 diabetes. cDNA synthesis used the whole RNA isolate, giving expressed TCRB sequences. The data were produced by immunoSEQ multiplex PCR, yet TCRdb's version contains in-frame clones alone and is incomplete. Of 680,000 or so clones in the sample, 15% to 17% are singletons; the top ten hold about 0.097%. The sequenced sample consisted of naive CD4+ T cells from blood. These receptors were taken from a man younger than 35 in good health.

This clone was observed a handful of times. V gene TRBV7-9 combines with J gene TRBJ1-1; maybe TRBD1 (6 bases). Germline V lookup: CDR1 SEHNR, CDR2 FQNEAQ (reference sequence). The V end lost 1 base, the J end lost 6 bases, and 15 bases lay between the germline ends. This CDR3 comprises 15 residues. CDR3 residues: CASSLGSGVGAEAFF. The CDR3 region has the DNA TGTGCCAGCAGCTTAGGGTCAGGGGTTGGCGCTGAAGCTTTCTTT.

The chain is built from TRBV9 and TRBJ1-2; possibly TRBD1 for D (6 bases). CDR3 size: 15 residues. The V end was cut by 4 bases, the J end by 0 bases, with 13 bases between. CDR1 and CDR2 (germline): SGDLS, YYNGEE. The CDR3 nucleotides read TGTGCCAGCAGCTTAAGACAGGAACCTAACTATGGCTACACCTTC. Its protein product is CASSLRQEPNYGYTF.

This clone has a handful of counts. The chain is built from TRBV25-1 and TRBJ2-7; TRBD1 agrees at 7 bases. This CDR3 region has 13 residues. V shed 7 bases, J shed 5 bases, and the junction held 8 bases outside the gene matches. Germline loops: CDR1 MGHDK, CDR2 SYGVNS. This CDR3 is CASTDREPNEQYF. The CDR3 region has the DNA TGTGCCAGCACAGACAGGGAGCCTAACGAGCAGTACTTC.

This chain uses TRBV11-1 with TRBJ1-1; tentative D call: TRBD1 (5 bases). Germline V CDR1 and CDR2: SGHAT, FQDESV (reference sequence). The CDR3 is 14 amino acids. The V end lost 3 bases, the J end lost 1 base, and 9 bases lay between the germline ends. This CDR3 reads CASSLGRTNTEAFF. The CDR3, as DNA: TGTGCCAGCAGCTTGGGACGGACGAACACTGAAGCTTTCTTT.

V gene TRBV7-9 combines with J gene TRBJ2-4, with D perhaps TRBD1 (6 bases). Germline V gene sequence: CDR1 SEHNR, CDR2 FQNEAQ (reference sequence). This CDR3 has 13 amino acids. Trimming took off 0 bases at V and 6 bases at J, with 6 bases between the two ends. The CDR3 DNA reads TGTGCCAGCAGCTTAGCAGGGGGAAACATTCAGTACTTC. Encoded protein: CASSLAGGNIQYF.

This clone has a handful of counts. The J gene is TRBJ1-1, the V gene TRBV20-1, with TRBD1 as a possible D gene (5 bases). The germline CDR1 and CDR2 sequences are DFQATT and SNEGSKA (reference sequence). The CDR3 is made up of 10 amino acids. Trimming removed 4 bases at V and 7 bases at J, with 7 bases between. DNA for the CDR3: TGCAGTGCTAAGGACATTGAAGCTTTCTTT. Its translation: CSAKDIEAFF.

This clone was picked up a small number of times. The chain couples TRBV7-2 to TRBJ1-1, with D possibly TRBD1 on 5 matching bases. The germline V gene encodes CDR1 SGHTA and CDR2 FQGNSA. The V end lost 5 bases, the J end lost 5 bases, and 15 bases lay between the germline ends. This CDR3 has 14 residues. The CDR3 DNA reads TGTGCCAGCAGCCGGTTGGGTCGGGGGACTGAAGCTTTCTTT. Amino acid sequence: CASSRLGRGTEAFF.

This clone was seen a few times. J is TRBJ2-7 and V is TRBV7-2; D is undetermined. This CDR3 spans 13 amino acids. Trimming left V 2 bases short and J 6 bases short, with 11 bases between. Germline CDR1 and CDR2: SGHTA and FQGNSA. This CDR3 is CASSLYTRSEQYF. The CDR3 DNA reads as TGTGCCAGCAGCTTATACACCCGTTCCGAGCAGTACTTC.

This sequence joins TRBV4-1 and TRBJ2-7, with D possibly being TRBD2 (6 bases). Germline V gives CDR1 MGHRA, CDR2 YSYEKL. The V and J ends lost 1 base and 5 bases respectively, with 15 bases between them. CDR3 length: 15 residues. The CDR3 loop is CASSQGGKGVHEQYF. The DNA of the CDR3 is TGCGCCAGCAGCCAAGGCGGGAAAGGGGTCCACGAGCAGTACTTC.

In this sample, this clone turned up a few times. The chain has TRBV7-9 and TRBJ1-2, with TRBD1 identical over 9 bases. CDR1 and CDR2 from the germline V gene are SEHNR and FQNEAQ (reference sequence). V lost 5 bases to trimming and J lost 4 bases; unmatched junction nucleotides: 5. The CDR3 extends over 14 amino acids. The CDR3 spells CASSLRDRAYGYTF. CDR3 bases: TGTGCCAGCAGCCTCCGGGACAGGGCCTATGGCTACACCTTC.

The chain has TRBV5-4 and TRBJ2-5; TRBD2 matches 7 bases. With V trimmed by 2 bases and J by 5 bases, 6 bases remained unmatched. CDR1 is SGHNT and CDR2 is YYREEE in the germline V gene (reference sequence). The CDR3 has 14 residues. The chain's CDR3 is CASSFIGGGETQYF. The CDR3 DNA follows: TGTGCCAGCAGCTTCATTGGCGGGGGTGAGACCCAGTACTTC.

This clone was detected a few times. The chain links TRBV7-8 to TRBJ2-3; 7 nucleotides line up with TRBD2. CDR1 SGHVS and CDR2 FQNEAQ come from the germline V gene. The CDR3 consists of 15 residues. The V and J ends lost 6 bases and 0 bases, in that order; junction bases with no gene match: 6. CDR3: CASRKSAGSTDTQYF. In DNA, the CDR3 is TGTGCCAGCAGAAAGTCAGCGGGAAGCACAGATACGCAGTATTTT.

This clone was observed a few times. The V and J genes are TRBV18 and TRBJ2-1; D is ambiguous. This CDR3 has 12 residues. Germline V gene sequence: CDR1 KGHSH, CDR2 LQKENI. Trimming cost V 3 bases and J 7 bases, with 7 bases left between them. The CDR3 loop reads CASSPDSNEQFF. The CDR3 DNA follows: TGTGCCAGCTCACCCGACTCAAATGAGCAGTTCTTC.

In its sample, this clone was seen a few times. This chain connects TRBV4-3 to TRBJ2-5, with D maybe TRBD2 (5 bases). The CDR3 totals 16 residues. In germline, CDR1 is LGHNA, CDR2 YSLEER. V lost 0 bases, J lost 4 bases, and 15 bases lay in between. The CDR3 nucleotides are TGCGCCAGCAGCCAAGATCCGGGGTACGCTTTAGAGACCCAGTACTTC. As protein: CASSQDPGYALETQYF.

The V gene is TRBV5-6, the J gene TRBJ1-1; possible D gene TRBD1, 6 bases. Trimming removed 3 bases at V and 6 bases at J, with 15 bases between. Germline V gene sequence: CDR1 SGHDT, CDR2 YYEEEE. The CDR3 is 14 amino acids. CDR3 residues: CASSSMDRGSEAFF. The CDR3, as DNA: TGTGCCAGCAGCTCAATGGACAGAGGCTCTGAAGCTTTCTTT. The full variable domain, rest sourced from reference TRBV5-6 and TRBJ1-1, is DAGVTQSPTHLIKTRGQQVTLRCSPKSGHDTVSWYQQALGQGPQFIFQYYEEEERQRGNFPDRFSGHQFPNYSSELNVNALLLGDSALYLCASSSMDRGSEAFFGQGTRLTVV.

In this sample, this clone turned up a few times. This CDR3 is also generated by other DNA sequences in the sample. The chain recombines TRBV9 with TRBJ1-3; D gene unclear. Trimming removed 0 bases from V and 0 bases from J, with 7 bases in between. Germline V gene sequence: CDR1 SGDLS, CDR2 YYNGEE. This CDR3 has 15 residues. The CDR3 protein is CASSVVGGSGNTIYF. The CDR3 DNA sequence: TGTGCCAGCAGCGTAGTTGGCGGCTCTGGAAACACCATATATTTT.

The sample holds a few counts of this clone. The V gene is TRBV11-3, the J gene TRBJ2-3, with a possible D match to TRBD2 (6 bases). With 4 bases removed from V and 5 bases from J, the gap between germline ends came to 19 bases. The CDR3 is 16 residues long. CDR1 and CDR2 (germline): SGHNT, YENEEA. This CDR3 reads CASSWDWINGLDTQYF. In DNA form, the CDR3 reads TGTGCCAGCAGCTGGGACTGGATCAACGGATTAGATACGCAGTATTTT.

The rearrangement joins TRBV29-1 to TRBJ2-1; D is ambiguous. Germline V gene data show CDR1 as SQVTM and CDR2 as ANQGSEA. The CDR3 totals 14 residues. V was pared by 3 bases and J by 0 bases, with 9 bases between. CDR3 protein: CSVDLASSYNEQFF. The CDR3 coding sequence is TGCAGCGTTGACTTGGCGAGCTCCTACAATGAGCAGTTCTTC.

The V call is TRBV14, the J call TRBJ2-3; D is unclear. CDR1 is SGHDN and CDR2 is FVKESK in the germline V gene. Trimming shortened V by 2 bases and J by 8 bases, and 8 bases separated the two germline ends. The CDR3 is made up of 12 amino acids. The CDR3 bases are TGTGCCAGCAGCCAAACGGCAAGTACGCAGTATTTT. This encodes CASSQTASTQYF.

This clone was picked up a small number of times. In DNA, the CDR3 is TGTGCCAGCAGCTTAAGATGGTCTTCGGAGACCCAGTACTTC. Amino acids: CASSLRWSSETQYF. The V gene is TRBV7-2, the J gene TRBJ2-5; no clear D. The CDR3 sequence is 14 residues long. Germline loops: CDR1 SGHTA, CDR2 FQGNSA. Trimming took 2 bases from V and 5 from J, leaving 12 bases between them.

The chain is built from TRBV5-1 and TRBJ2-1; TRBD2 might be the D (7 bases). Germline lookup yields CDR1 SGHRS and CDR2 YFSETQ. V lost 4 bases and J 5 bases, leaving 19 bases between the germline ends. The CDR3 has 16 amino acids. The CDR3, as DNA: TGCGCCAGCAGCCCCTCCCCGGGGGGCGCGGACAATGAGCAGTTCTTC. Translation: CASSPSPGGADNEQFF.

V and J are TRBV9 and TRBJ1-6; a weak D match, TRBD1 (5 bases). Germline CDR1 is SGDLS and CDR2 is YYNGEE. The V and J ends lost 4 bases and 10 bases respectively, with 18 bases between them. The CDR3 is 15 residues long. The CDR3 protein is CASSPPQGSGSPLHF. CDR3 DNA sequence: TGTGCCAGCAGCCCCCCGCAGGGATCGGGCTCACCCCTCCACTTT.

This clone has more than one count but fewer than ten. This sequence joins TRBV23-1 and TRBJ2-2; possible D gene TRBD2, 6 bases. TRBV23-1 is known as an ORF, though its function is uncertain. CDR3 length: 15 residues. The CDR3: CAHSAVEGTTGELFF. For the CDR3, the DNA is TGCGCTCACTCGGCGGTGGAGGGGACCACCGGGGAGCTGTTTTTT.